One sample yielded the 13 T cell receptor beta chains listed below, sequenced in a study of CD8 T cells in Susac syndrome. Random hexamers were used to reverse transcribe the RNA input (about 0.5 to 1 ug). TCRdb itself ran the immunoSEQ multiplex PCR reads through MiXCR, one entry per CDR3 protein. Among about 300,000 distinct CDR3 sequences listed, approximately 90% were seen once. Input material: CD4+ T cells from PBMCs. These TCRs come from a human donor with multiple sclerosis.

CDR3 coding DNA: TGTGCCATCAGCAAGTCGCAGGCCACAGATACGCAGTATTTT. It is translated as CAISKSQATDTQYF. This chain links TRBV10-3 with TRBJ2-3; D gene unclear. The CDR3 is 14 residues long. CDR1 and CDR2 from the germline V gene are ENHRY and SYGVKD. With 6 bases removed from V and 2 bases from J, the gap between germline ends came to 12 bases.

CDR3 protein: CASSLTSGRTTDTQYF. The CDR3 DNA is TGTGCCAGCAGCCTGACTAGCGGGAGAACCACAGATACGCAGTATTTT. V and J are TRBV7-2 and TRBJ2-3; 12 bases match TRBD2. CDR1 and CDR2 from the germline V gene are SGHTA and FQGNSA. The CDR3 consists of 16 residues. The trim removed 5 bases at V and 2 bases at J, leaving 5 bases unmatched.

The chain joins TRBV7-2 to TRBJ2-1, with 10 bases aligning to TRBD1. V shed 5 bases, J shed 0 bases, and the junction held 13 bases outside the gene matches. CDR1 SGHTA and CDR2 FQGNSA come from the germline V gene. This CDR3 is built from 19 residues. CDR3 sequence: CASSTPGTGDESSYNEQFF. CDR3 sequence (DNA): TGTGCCAGCAGCACCCCCGGGACAGGGGATGAAAGCTCCTACAATGAGCAGTTCTTC.

The CDR3 DNA is TGTGCCAGCAGCTTCAATATGGACAGGGCCGACGCCTTTTCTGGAAACACCATATATTTT. Residues: CASSFNMDRADAFSGNTIYF. V and J are TRBV12-3 or TRBV12-4 and TRBJ1-3; 8 nucleotides align to TRBD1. CDR3 size: 20 residues. V gave up 6 bases and J gave up 1 base; unmatched junction bases: 20.

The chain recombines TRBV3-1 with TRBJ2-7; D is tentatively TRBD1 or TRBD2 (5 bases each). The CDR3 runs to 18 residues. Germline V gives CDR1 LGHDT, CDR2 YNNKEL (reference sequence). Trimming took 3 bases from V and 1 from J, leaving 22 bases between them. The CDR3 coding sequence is TGTGCCAGCAGCCAGGGACCCAAGGACCACTTTGGTTCCTACGAGCAGTACTTC. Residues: CASSQGPKDHFGSYEQYF.

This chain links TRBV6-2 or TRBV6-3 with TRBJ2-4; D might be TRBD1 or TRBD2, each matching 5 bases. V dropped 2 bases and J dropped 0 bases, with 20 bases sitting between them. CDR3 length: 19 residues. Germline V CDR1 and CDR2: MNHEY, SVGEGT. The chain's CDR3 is CASSYDWDELVLAKNIQYF. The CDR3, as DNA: TGTGCCAGCAGTTACGATTGGGACGAGTTAGTCCTAGCCAAAAACATTCAGTACTTC.

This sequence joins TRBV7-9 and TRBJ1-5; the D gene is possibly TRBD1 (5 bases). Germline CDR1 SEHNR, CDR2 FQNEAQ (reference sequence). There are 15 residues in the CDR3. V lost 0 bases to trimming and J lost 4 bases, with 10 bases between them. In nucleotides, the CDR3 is TGTGCCAGCAGCTTAGCAGGGGCGAGTAATCAGCCCCAGCATTTT. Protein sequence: CASSLAGASNQPQHF. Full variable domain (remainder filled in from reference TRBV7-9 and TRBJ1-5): DTGVSQNPRHKITKRGQNVTFRCDPISEHNRLYWYRQTLGQGPEFLTYFQNEAQLEKSRLLSDRFSAERPKGSFSTLEIQRTEQGDSAMYLCASSLAGASNQPQHFGDGTRLSIL.

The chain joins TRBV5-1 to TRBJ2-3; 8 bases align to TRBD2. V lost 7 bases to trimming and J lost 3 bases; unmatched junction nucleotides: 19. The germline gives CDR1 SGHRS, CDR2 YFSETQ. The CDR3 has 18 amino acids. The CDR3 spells CASFQGGLAGGLTDTQYF. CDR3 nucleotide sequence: TGCGCCAGCTTCCAAGGCGGTCTGGCGGGGGGCCTAACAGATACGCAGTATTTT.

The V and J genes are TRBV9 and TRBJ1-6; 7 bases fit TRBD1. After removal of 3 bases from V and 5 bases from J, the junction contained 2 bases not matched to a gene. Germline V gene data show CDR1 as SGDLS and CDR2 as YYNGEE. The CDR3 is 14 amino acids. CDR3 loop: CASSAGQHNSPLHF. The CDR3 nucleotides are TGTGCCAGCAGCGCGGGACAGCATAATTCACCCCTCCACTTT.

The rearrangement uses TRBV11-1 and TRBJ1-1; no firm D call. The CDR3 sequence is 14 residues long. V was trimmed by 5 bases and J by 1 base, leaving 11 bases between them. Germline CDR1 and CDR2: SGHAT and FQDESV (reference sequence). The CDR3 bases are TGTGCCAGCAGCACCAGAAAGAGGAACACTGAAGCTTTCTTT. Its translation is CASSTRKRNTEAFF.

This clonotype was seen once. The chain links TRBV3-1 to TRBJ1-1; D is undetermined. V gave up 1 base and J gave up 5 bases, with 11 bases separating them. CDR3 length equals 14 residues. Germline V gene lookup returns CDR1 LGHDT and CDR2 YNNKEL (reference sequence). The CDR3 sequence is CASSQGMGRTEAFF. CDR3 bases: TGTGCCAGCAGCCAAGGTATGGGTAGGACTGAAGCTTTCTTT.

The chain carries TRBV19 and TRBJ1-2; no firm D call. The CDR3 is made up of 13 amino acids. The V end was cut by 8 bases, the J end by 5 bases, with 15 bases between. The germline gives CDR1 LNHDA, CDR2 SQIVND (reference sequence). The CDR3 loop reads CASLMDQRYGYTF. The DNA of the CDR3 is TGTGCCAGTCTAATGGACCAGCGATATGGCTACACCTTC.

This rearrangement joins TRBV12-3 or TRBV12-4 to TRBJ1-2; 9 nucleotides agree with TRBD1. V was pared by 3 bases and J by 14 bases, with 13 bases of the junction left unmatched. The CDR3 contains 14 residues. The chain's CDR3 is CASSFFDRGGGCTF. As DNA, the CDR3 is TGTGCCAGCAGTTTTTTCGACAGGGGGGGTGGCTGTACCTTC.